This entry concerns a single T cell receptor (beta chain). V was clipped by 6 bases and J by 4 bases, with 12 bases between them. The length of the CDR3 is 13 residues. Germline V CDR1 and CDR2: MNHEY, SVGAGI. The record originates from a study of blood T cell repertoires in COVID-19. Study overall: Researchers got acute and convalescent COVID-19 samples from the United States, Italy and Spain. PBMCs, B-cell-depleted T cells, or T cells provided the cDNA or gDNA that made up the material.

Study processing details: For nucleated cells, counts were estimated from reference gene primer amplification. TCRdb's table, derived via immunoSEQ multiplex PCR, lists solely in-frame clones and lacks some. V and J calls and clone size come straight from that table; D and trimming were deduced from the DNA. Here the sample spans nearly 95,000 clones, around 86% being singletons. Specimen: peripheral blood. This clonotype was obtained from a woman older than 75 with acute or convalescent COVID-19. The chain recombines TRBV6-5 with TRBJ2-5, with D possibly TRBD1 on 6 matching bases. CDR3 in DNA: TGTGCCAGCAGGCAAACAGGGCGAGAGACCCAGTACTTC. It encodes CASRQTGRETQYF.